This record covers a single T cell receptor beta chain. The antigen is undetermined. The sample originates from a study of chemoradiotherapy in HPV16-positive cancers. Here immunoSEQ multiplex PCR was the method, and the copy in TCRdb shows in-frame clones only, minus some. Counted here are 9,500 to 15,000 clones, 70% to 90% occurring once; the ten biggest clones make up around 5%. Study conclusions and caveats: Non-HPV-specific T cells did not expand in tumors during treatment, whereas candidate HPV-specific clones and E7-related motifs did.

This CDR3 is 14 amino acids long. The trim removed 4 bases at V and 6 bases at J, leaving 8 bases unmatched. CDR1 and CDR2 (germline): SGHTA, FQGNSA. The sequence derives from a human donor with HPV-associated anogenital cancer. The V gene is TRBV7-2, the J gene TRBJ1-2, with TRBD1 matching 7 bases. Specimen: blood, collected from a patient who underwent chemoradiotherapy. The CDR3 DNA follows: TGTGCCAGCAGCTCAGATCAGGGGGGTGATGGCTACACCTTC. Amino acid sequence: CASSSDQGGDGYTF. Based on the CDR3 plus reference TRBV7-2 and TRBJ1-2, the full variable domain is GAGVSQSPSNKVTEKGKDVELRCDPISGHTALYWYRQSLGQGLEFLIYFQGNSAPDKSGLPSDRFSAERTGGSVSTLTIQRTQQEDSAVYLCASSSDQGGDGYTFGSGTRLTVV.